This TCR beta chain was identified during a study of T cells after yellow fever vaccination. Study observations and caveats: The secondary response was weaker, and its peak arrived faster, on day 5 versus 15. CD4 and CD8 compartments shared a small share of clonotypes, likely from convergent recombination.

V was clipped by 2 bases and J by 2 bases; unmatched bases: 0. This CDR3 comprises 14 residues. CDR1 is SGHVS and CDR2 is FNYEAQ in the germline V gene. This clonotype was seen many times. Its antigen is currently unknown. Via MiXCR, TCRdb re-called the 5' RACE reads, giving one row per CDR3 protein. In the table there are 450,000 to 650,000 distinct CDR3 sequences, roughly 12% of which are singletons. Specimen: PBMCs, collected on the day of the yellow fever booster vaccination. The clonotype originates from a man aged 30-40 years who received the YFV17D yellow fever vaccine. The chain has TRBV7-6 and TRBJ2-1, with 7 bases lining up with TRBD2. The CDR3 coding sequence is TGTGCCAGCAGCTTAAGCGGGGCCTACAATGAGCAGTTCTTC. Translating gives CASSLSGAYNEQFF.